This T cell receptor beta chain was captured in a study of shared clonotypes between healthy human individuals. CDR3 length: 15 amino acids. CDR1 and CDR2 from the germline V gene are MDHEN and SYDVKM. V was clipped by 8 bases and J by 4 bases, with 20 bases between them. Naive CD8 cells were CD45RO-negative, positively selected for CCR7, excluding terminally differentiated effector memory CD45RA+ cells. Each replicate PCR on the sorted subsets used approximately 200 ng DNA (around 30,000 T cell genomes). Here immunoSEQ multiplex PCR was the method, and the copy in TCRdb shows in-frame clones only, minus some. The profile covers about 1,800,000 clones, with about 95% appearing a single time and under 1.5% taken by the ten largest.

This sequence originates from a man between 18 and 35 years old in good health. The sequenced material came from naive CD8+ T cells sorted from blood. The chain recombines TRBV28 with TRBJ1-2; no definite D call. DNA for the CDR3: TGTGCCAGCTCTACTGGCTGGGAGGCCCTCTATGGCTACACCTTC. Amino acids: CASSTGWEALYGYTF.